This TCR beta chain is from a study of response to subunit inactivated influenza vaccine. Study observations and caveats: That few new T cells are recruited by each seasonal influenza vaccination was the authors' suggestion.

V lost 0 bases and J lost 13, with 7 bases in between. The CDR3 is 12 residues long. Per germline, CDR1 MNHEY and CDR2 SVGEGT. In TCRdb, the RT-PCR reads were re-called with MiXCR into one record per CDR3 protein. The sample carries some 480,000 distinct CDR3 sequences, roughly 9.7% recorded once. This clonotype was detected only a few times. Its antigen is still unknown. V usage is TRBV6-2 or TRBV6-3 and J usage is TRBJ1-6; D is unclear. Sequencing used PBMCs from blood, obtained roughly 47 days after vaccination. This clonotype was obtained from a man aged 50 or older who received an inactivated influenza vaccine. The CDR3 sequence: CASSYSSPPLHF. The CDR3 bases are TGTGCCAGCAGTTACTCGTCGCCGCCCCTCCACTTT.